These T cell receptor beta chains were read from a single sample in a study of T cell responses to AZD1222 COVID-19 vaccine. The protocol was immunoSEQ multiplex PCR, while the TCRdb copy is restricted to in-frame clones and leaves out a portion. The sample yields around 97,000 clones, 90% seen once. The starting material was peripheral blood, obtained on day 0 of AZD1222 vaccination. These receptors originate from an adult in good health. CDR3s include the opening cysteine and the closing phenylalanine or tryptophan. D genes are given only for firm matches. The listing skips clone size in some rows; elsewhere it reads once, few, many or a size class.

CASSLNNGYSNQPQHF	TGTGCCAGCAGCTTAAATAACGGATACAGTAATCAGCCCCAGCATTTT	TRBJ1-5	NA	NA	TRBV5-6
CAIKDGRQAEAFF	TGTGCCATCAAGGACGGCAGACAGGCTGAAGCTTTCTTT	TRBJ1-1	NA	NA	TRBV10-3
CASSQDPSGGNTIYF	TGCGCCAGCAGCCAAGATCCCTCGGGTGGAAACACCATATATTTT	TRBJ1-3	NA	NA	TRBV4-1
CASSARPEGGGEQFF	TGCGCCAGCAGCGCACGACCCGAGGGTGGGGGTGAGCAGTTCTTC	TRBJ2-1	NA	NA	TRBV5-1
CASSQETGGSSGELFF	TGTGCCAGCAGCCAAGAAACAGGGGGATCCAGCGGGGAGCTGTTTTTT	TRBJ2-2	NA	TRBD1	TRBV3-1/TRBV3-2
CASSLGHTLSGANVLTF	TGTGCCAGCAGCCTAGGACACACACTTTCTGGGGCCAACGTCCTGACTTTC	TRBJ2-6	NA	NA	TRBV7-8
CASSQGLAGGPGTDTQYF	TGTGCCAGCAGCCAAGGCCTAGCGGGGGGGCCGGGCACAGATACGCAGTATTTT	TRBJ2-3	NA	TRBD2	TRBV4-2
CASSDSGGYEQYF	TGTGCCAGCAGCGATAGCGGGGGCTACGAGCAGTACTTC	TRBJ2-7	NA	TRBD2	TRBV5-5
CASNGTPYEQYF	TGTGCCAGCAACGGGACTCCGTACGAGCAGTACTTC	TRBJ2-7	NA	NA	TRBV6-5
CASSTGLRNQPQHF	TGTGCCAGCAGTACAGGGTTACGCAATCAGCCCCAGCATTTT	TRBJ1-5	few	NA	TRBV6-6
CSAPRGSEAFF	TGCAGTGCCCCTCGCGGGTCCGAAGCTTTCTTT	TRBJ1-1	NA	NA	TRBV20-1
CASRVGLGIETQYF	TGTGCCAGCAGGGTGGGACTAGGCATCGAGACCCAGTACTTC	TRBJ2-5	NA	TRBD2	TRBV2
CASRMGRTPYGYTF	TGTGCCAGCAGAATGGGTAGAACCCCCTATGGCTACACCTTC	TRBJ1-2	NA	NA	TRBV28
CASSMDRDQPQHF	TGTGCCAGTAGTATGGACAGGGATCAGCCCCAGCATTTT	TRBJ1-5	NA	TRBD1	TRBV19
CASSPNPYEQYF	TGTGCCAGCAGCCCCAATCCCTACGAGCAGTACTTC	TRBJ2-7	NA	NA	TRBV7-9
CASSYSGAHSYEQYF	TGTGCCAGCAGTTACTCGGGGGCCCACTCCTACGAGCAGTACTTC	TRBJ2-7	NA	NA	TRBV28
CASIGQNQETQYF	TGTGCCAGCATCGGACAGAATCAAGAGACCCAGTACTTC	TRBJ2-5	NA	NA	TRBV2
CASHPSDRTGNTIYF	TGCGCCAGCCATCCGTCGGACAGGACTGGAAACACCATATATTTT	TRBJ1-3	few	TRBD1	TRBV5-1
CASSQWTAEKLFF	TGCGCCAGCAGCCAGTGGACCGCTGAAAAACTGTTTTTT	TRBJ1-4	NA	NA	TRBV4-3
CASSRDGLAGGSQLFF	TGTGCCAGCAGCCGGGACGGACTAGCGGGGGGGAGTCAGCTGTTCTTC	TRBJ2-1	few	TRBD2	TRBV5-4
CASSQGASSPLHF	TGTGCCAGCAGTCAGGGGGCAAGTTCACCCCTCCACTTT	TRBJ1-6	NA	TRBD1	TRBV28
CASSEGTGGEKLFF	TGTGCCAGCAGTGAAGGGACGGGAGGTGAAAAACTGTTTTTT	TRBJ1-4	NA	NA	TRBV2
CASSLVGGVEKLFF	TGTGCCAGCAGCTTAGTGGGCGGGGTTGAAAAACTGTTTTTT	TRBJ1-4	NA	NA	TRBV7-9
CASSSNEGGETQYF	TGTGCCAGCAGCTCGAATGAGGGGGGAGAGACCCAGTACTTC	TRBJ2-5	NA	NA	TRBV11-2
CASSPIPSRGNQPQHF	TGTGCCAGCAGCCCGATCCCCTCCAGGGGCAATCAGCCCCAGCATTTT	TRBJ1-5	NA	NA	TRBV13
CASSLASTYEQYF	TGCGCCAGCAGCTTGGCCAGCACCTACGAGCAGTACTTC	TRBJ2-7	NA	NA	TRBV5-1
CASSSLGLRASGDGEQYF	TGTGCCAGCAGCTCCCTCGGACTTAGGGCTAGCGGGGATGGGGAGCAGTACTTC	TRBJ2-7	NA	TRBD2	TRBV5-4
CASTPGRGDTQYF	TGTGCCAGTACCCCGGGGAGGGGGGATACGCAGTATTTT	TRBJ2-3	NA	NA	TRBV19
CASSFYRQGTEAFF	TGTGCCAGCAGCTTTTATCGCCAGGGGACTGAAGCTTTCTTT	TRBJ1-1	NA	NA	TRBV7-2
CASRPGGATDTQYF	TGTGCCAGCAGACCAGGGGGCGCCACAGATACGCAGTATTTT	TRBJ2-3	NA	TRBD1	TRBV27
CSVEVADSANTEAFF	TGCAGCGTTGAGGTAGCCGATTCGGCGAACACTGAAGCTTTCTTT	TRBJ1-1	NA	NA	TRBV29-1
CASSQRTGGRGLFF	TGTGCCAGCAGCCAGAGGACAGGGGGCAGAGGACTGTTTTTT	TRBJ1-4	NA	TRBD1	TRBV14
CASSSYRAGGYTF	TGTGCCAGCAGCTCGTACAGGGCAGGGGGCTACACCTTC	TRBJ1-2	NA	NA	TRBV5-4
CASSQDTGRRNEKLFF	TGTGCCAGCAGCCAAGATACTGGCAGGCGAAATGAAAAACTGTTTTTT	TRBJ1-4	once	NA	TRBV14
CASSLSGKDTQYF	TGTGCCAGCAGTTTAAGTGGAAAGGATACGCAGTATTTT	TRBJ2-3	NA	NA	TRBV12-3/TRBV12-4
CASRKRTGANEKLFF	TGTGCCAGCAGAAAAAGGACAGGGGCTAATGAAAAACTGTTTTTT	TRBJ1-4	NA	TRBD1	TRBV6-5